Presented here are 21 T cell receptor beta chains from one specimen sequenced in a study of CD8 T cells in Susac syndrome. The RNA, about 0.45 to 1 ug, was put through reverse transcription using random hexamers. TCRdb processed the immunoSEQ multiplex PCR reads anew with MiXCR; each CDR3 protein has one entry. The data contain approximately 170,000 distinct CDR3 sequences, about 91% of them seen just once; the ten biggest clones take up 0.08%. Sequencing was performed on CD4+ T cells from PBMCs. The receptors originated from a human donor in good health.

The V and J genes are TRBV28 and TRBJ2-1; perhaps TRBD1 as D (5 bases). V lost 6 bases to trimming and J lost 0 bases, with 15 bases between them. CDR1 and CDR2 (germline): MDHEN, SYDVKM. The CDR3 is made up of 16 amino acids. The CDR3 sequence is CASRMLGASSYNEQFF. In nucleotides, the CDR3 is TGTGCCAGCAGGATGTTAGGGGCGAGCTCCTACAATGAGCAGTTCTTC.

The CDR3 coding sequence is TGTGCCAGCGGTCAGGTTCAGCCCCAGCATTTT. Translation gives CASGQVQPQHF. The V call is TRBV7-9, the J call TRBJ1-5; no clear D gene. This CDR3 contains 11 residues. Germline CDR1 reads SEHNR; CDR2 reads FQNEAQ (reference sequence). V lost 8 bases to trimming and J lost 6 bases, with 8 bases between them.

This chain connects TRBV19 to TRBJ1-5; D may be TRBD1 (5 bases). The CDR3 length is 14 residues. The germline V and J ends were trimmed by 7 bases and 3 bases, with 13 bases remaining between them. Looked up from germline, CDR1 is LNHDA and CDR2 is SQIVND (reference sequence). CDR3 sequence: CASTTDSSNQPQHF. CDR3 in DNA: TGTGCCAGTACCACTGACAGCTCCAATCAGCCCCAGCATTTT.

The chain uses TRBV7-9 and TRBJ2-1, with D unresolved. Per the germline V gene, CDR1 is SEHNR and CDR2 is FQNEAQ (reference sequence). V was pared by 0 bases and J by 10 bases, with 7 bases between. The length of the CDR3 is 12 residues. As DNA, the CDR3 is TGTGCCAGCAGCTTAGCGGGTGCGGAGCAGTTCTTC. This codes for CASSLAGAEQFF.

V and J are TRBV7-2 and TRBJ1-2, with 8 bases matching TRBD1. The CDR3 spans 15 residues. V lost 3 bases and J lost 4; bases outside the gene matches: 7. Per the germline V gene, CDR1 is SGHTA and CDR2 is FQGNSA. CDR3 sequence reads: CASSLGTGILYGYTF. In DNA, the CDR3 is TGTGCCAGCAGCTTGGGGACAGGCATCCTCTATGGCTACACCTTC. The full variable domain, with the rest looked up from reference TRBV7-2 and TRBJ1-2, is GAGVSQSPSNKVTEKGKDVELRCDPISGHTALYWYRQSLGQGLEFLIYFQGNSAPDKSGLPSDRFSAERTGGSVSTLTIQRTQQEDSAVYLCASSLGTGILYGYTFGSGTRLTVV.

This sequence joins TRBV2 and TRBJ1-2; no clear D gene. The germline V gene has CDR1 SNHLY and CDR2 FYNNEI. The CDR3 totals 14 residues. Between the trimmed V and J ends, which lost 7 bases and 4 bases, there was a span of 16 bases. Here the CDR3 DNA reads TGTGCCAGCACCAACTCAGGCGGAACCTATGGCTACACCTTC. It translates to CASTNSGGTYGYTF. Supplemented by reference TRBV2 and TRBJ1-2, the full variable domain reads EPEVTQTPSHQVTQMGQEVILRCVPISNHLYFYWYRQILGQKVEFLVSFYNNEISEKSEIFDDQFSVERPDGSNFTLKIRSTKLEDSAMYFCASTNSGGTYGYTFGSGTRLTVV.

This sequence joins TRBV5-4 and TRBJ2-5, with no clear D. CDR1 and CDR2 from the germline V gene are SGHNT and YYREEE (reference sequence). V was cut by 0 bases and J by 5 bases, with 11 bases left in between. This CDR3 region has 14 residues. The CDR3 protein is CASSLGLELETQYF. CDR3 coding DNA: TGTGCCAGCAGCTTGGGGCTAGAGCTGGAGACCCAGTACTTC.

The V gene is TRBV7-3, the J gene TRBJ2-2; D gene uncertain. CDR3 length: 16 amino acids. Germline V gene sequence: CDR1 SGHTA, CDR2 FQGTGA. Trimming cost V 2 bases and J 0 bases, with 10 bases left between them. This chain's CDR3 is CASSLASLSNTGELFF. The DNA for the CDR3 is TGTGCCAGCAGCTTAGCCAGCTTATCGAACACCGGGGAGCTGTTTTTT.

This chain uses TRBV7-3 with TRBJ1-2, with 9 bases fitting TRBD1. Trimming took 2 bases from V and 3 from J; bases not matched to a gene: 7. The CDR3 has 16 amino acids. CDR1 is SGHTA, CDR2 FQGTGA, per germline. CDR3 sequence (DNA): TGTGCCAGCAGCTTAGTGGGACAGGGTGGCTACTATGGCTACACCTTC. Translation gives CASSLVGQGGYYGYTF.

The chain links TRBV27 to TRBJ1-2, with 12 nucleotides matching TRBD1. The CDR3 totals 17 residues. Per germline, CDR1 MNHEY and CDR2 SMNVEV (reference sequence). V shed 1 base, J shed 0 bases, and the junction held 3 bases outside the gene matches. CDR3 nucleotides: TGTGCCAGCAGTTTATTGGGACAGGGGGCCTCTAACTATGGCTACACCTTC. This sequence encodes CASSLLGQGASNYGYTF.

CDR3 in amino acids: CASSLSGGHTQYF. The DNA for the CDR3 is TGTGCCAGCAGCCTTAGCGGAGGTCATACGCAGTATTTT. The chain combines TRBV7-3 with TRBJ2-3, with TRBD2 as a possible D gene (6 bases). With 5 bases removed from V and 7 bases from J, the gap between germline ends came to 13 bases. Germline assignment: CDR1 SGHTA and CDR2 FQGTGA. CDR3 length: 13 residues. Drawing the rest from reference TRBV7-3 and TRBJ2-3, the complete variable domain is GAGVSQTPSNKVTEKGKYVELRCDPISGHTALYWYRQSLGQGPEFLIYFQGTGAADDSGLPNDRFFAVRPEGSVSTLKIQRTERGDSAVYLCASSLSGGHTQYFGPGTRLTVL.

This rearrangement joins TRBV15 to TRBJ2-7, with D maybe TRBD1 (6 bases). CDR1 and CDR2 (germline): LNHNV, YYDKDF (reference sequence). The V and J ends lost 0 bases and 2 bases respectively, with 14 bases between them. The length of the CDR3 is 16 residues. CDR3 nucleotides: TGTGCCACCAGCAGAGATTCTGCCAGGGGCCCCTACGAGCAGTACTTC. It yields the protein CATSRDSARGPYEQYF.

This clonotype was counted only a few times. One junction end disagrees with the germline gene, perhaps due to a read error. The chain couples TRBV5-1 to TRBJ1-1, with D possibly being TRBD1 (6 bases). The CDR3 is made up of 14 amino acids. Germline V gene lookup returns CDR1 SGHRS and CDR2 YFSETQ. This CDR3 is CASSLDRMNTEAFF. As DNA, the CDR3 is TGTGCCAGCAGTTTAGACAGGATGAACACTGAAGCTTTCTTT.

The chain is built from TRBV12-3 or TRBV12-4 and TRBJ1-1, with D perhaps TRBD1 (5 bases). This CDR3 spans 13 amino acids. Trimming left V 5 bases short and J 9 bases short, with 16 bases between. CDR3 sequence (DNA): TGTGCCAGCAGTACGACCCAGGGTACGCAAGCTTTCTTT. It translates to CASSTTQGTQAFF.

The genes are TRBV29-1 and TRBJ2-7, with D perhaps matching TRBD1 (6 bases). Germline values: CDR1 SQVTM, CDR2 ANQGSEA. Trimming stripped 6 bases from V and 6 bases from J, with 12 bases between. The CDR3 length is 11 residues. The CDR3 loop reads CSVSGAREQYF. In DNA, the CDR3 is TGCAGCGTATCAGGGGCACGCGAGCAGTACTTC.

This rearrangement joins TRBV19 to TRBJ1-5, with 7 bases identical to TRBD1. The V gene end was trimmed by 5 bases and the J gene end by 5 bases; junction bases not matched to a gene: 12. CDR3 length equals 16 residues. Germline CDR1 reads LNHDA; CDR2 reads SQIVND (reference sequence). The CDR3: CASSLEQGSTYQPQHF. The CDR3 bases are TGTGCCAGTAGTCTCGAACAGGGGTCGACCTATCAGCCCCAGCATTTT.

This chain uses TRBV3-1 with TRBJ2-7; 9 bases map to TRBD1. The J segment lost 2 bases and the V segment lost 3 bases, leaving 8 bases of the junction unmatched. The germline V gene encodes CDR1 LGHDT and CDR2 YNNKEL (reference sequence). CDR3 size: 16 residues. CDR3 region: CASSHRRGQGTYEQYF. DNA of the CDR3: TGTGCCAGCAGCCATAGAAGGGGACAGGGAACCTACGAGCAGTACTTC.

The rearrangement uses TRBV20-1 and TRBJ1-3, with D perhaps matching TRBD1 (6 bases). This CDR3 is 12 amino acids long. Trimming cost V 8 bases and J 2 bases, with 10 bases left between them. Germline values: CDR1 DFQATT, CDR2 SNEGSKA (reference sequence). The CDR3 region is CSIYRAGNTIYF. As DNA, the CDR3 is TGCAGTATTTACAGGGCTGGAAACACCATATATTTT.

The CDR3 is CTSSQDQTGTDPYGYTF. For the CDR3, the DNA is TGCACCAGCAGCCAAGATCAAACCGGGACAGACCCCTATGGCTACACCTTC. The gene calls are TRBV1 and TRBJ1-2; no DNA check was done on the table's D call, TRBD1. TRBV1 is termed a pseudogene. The CDR3 runs to 17 residues.

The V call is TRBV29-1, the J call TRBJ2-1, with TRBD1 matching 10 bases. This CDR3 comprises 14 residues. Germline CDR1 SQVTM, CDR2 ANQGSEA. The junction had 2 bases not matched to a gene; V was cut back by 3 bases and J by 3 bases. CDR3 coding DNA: TGCAGCGTTGAGCGGGACAGGGGCTACAATGAGCAGTTCTTC. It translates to CSVERDRGYNEQFF.

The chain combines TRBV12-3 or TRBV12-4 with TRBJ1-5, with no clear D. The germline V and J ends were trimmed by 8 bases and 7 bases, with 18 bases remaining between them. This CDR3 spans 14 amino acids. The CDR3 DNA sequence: TGTGCCAGCGCACTTACCCTGGGGTGGCAGCCCCAGCATTTT. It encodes CASALTLGWQPQHF.